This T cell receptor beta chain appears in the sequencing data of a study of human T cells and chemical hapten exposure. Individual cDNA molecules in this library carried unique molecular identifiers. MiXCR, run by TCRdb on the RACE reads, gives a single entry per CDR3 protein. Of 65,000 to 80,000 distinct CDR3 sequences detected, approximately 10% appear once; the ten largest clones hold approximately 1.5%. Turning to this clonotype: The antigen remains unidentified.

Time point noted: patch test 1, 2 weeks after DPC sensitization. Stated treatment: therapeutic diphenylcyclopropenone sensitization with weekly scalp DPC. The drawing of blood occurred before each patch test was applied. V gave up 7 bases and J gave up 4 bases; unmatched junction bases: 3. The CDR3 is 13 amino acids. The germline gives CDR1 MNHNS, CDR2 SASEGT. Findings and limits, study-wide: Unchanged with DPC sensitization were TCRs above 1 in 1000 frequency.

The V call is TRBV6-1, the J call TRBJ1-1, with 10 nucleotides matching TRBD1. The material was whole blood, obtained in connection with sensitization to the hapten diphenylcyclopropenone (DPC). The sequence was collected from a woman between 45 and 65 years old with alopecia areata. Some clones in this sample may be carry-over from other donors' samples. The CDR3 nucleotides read TGTGCCAGCACGACAGGGGGCGGCACTGAAGCTTTCTTT. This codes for CASTTGGGTEAFF.